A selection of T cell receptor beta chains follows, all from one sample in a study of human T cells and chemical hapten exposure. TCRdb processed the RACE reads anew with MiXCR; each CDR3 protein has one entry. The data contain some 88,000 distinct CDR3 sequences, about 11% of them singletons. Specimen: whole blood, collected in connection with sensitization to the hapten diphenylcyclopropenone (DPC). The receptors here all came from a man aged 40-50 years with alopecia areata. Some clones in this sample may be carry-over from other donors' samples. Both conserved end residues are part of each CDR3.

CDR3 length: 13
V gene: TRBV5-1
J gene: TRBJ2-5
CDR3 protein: CASSFTGVETQYF

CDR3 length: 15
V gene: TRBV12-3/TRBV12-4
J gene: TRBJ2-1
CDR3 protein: CASSLNAGRWDEQFF

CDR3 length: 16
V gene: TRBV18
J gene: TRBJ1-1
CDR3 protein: CASSRRQGTMNTEAFF

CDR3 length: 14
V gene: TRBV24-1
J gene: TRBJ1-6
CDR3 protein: CATSSGRGNSPLHF

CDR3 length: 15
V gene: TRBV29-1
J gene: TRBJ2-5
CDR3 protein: CSVEDRGSPSETQYF

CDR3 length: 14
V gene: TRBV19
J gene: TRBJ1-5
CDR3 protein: CASSTQVSNQPQHF

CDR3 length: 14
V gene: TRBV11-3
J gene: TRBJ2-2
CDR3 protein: CASSGTGEAGELFF

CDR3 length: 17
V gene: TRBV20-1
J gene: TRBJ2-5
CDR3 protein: CSARTGLAGVDGETQYF

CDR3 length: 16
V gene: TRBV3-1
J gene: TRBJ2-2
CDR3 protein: CASSQMSGRASGELFF

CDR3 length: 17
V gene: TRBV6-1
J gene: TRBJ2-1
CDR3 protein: CASITGQGRAGVNEQFF

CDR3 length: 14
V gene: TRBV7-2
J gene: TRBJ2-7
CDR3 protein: CASSLSPGAYEQYF

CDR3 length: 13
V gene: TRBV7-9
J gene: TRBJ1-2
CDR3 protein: CASSSEKPRGYTF

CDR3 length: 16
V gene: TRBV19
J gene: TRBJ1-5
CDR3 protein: CASSIWTGGGNQPQHF

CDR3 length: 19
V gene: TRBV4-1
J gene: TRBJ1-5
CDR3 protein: CASSQEFQGLFTSNQPQHF

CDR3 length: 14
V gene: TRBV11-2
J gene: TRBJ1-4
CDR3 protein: CASSPDRGNEKLFF

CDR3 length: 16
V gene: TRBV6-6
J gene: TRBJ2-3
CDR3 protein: CASSYSARRAVDTQYF

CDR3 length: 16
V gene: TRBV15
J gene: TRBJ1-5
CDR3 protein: CATSRAEGQRNQPQHF

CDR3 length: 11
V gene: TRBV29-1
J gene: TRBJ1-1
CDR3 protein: CSVTWDTEAFF

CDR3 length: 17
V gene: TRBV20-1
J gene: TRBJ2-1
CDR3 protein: CSAWASGRNHSYNEQFF

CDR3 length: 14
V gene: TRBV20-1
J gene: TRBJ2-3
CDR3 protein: CSARGSDNTDTQYF

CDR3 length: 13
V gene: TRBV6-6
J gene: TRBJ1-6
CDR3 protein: CASYRDRTSPLHF

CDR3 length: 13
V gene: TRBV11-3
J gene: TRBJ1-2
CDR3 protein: CASSNQGNYGYTF

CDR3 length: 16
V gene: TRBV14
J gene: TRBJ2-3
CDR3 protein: CASSGVGRGAGDTQYF

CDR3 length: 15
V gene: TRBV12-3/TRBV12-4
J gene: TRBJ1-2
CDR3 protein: CASSPGGQGARGYTF

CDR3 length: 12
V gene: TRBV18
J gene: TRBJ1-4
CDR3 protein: CASSPETEKLFF

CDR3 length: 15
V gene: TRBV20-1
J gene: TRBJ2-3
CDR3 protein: CSARERVFSTDTQYF

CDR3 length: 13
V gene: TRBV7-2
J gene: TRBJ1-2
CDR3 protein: CASSLDGGDGYTF

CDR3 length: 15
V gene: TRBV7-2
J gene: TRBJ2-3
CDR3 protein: CASSGLYKSTDTQYF

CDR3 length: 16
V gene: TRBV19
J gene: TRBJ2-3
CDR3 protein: CASSRRTSLRADTQYF

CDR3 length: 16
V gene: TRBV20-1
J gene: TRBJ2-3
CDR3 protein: CSAEGPLAASTDTQYF

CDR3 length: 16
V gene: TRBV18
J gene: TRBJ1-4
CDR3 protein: CASSPTPAGGFEKLFF

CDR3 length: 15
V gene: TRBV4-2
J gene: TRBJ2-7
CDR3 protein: CASSQVGGRSYEQYF